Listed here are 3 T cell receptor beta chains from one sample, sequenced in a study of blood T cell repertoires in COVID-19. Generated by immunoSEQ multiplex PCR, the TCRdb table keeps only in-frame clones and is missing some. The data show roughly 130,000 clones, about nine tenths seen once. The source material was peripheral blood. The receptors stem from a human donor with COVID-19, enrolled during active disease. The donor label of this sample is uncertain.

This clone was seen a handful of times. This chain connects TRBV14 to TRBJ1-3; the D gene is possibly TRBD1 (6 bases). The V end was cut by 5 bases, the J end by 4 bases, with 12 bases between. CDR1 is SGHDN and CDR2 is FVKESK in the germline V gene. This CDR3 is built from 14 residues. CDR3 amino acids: CASSFPGQGNTIYF. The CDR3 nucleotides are TGTGCCAGCAGCTTCCCTGGACAGGGAAACACCATATATTTT.

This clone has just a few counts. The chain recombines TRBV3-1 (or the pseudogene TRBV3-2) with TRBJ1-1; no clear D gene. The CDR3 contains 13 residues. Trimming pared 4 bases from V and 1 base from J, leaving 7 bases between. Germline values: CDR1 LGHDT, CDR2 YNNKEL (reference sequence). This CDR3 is CASSRQENTEAFF. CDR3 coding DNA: TGTGCCAGCAGCCGTCAGGAGAACACTGAAGCTTTCTTT.

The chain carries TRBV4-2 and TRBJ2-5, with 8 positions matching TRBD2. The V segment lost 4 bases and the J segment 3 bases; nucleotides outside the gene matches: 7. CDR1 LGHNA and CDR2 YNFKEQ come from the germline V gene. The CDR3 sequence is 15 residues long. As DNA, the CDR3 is TGTGCCAGCAGCCCAAAGCAAGCGGGGGAAGAGACCCAGTACTTC. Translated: CASSPKQAGEETQYF.